This TCR beta chain was identified in a study of shared clonotypes between healthy human individuals. Findings and caveats of the study: Genetic and exposure-history diversity was limited by the small donor number. Clonotypes not shared had lower generation probabilities than those common to all four donors. Measured sharing among donors was expected to vary with sequencing depth.

To note about this clone: What it binds is not known.

Produced via immunoSEQ multiplex PCR; TCRdb's table is partial and in-frame only. This sample yields over 850,000 clones, of which about 80% are seen a single time; more than 0.55% belongs to the top ten. Donors, healthy HIV-negative adults, lacked recent acute infections or vaccinations. The CDR3 is 11 residues long. The germline CDR1 and CDR2 sequences are DFQATT and SNEGSKA (reference sequence). Trimming stripped 6 bases from V and 4 bases from J, with 9 bases between. The specimen sequenced was memory CD4+ T cells from PBMCs. As for subset: CD45RA-negative fraction. This chain connects TRBV20-1 to TRBJ1-1; D is undetermined. The receptor was isolated from a young man in good health. Some clones in this sample may be carry-over from other donors' samples. The CDR3 coding sequence is TGCAGTGCCCTCGGGGTCACTGAAGCTTTCTTT. Translation: CSALGVTEAFF.